This T cell receptor (beta chain) was recovered during a study of cytomegalovirus exposure and HLA in healthy donors. As to this clone: The antigen is unknown.

The germline gives CDR1 GTSNPN, CDR2 SVGIG (reference sequence). Trimming pared 0 bases from V and 3 bases from J, leaving 8 bases between. This CDR3 is built from 13 residues. The PCR used 60 Vbeta and 13 Jbeta primers. The assay was immunoSEQ multiplex PCR, and TCRdb's table has in-frame clones only and misses some. Its clone listing holds 150,000 to 200,000 clones. Overall study findings and caveats: With later analysis, a missense DCLRE1C variant became linked to TCR beta V- and J-gene trimming.

The clonotype was recovered from a man aged 25-45 years in good health and CMV-seronegative. Sample: PBMCs. The chain links TRBV30 to TRBJ1-2; D gene unclear. CDR3 nucleotide sequence: TGTGCCTGGAGTGTACAACAGTACTATGGCTACACCTTC. This translates into CAWSVQQYYGYTF. The entire variable domain, with the rest obtained from reference TRBV30 and TRBJ1-2, is as follows: SQTIHQWPATLVQPVGSPLSLECTVEGTSNPNLYWYRQAAGRGLQLLFYSVGIGQISSEVPQNLSASRPQDRQFILSSKKLLLSDSGFYLCAWSVQQYYGYTFGSGTRLTVV.